This TCR beta chain was identified in a study of Graves' ophthalmopathy and Graves' hyperthyroidism. Study as a whole: Blood was drawn at initial diagnosis, before any treatment.

Investigators amplified TCR beta CDR3 regions from RNA transcripts. A first-round RT-PCR used HTBI primers, followed by a second-round multiplex PCR. A single record per CDR3 protein comes from TCRdb applying MiXCR to the multiplex PCR reads. The sample lists hundreds of thousands of distinct CDR3 sequences, more than 40% occurring once. Each diagnosis was determined on the basis of clinical symptoms, serum thyroxine, TRAb, thyroid ultrasound and orbital computed tomography. The PBMCs originated from roughly 10 ml of fresh peripheral blood. The junction had 6 bases not matched to a gene; V was cut back by 8 bases and J by 5 bases. The CDR3 runs to 12 residues. Per germline, CDR1 ENHRY and CDR2 SYGVKD. General study results and limits: Most clonotypes expanded in thyroid above 0.001 frequency were present in blood too.

Concerning this clonotype: The antigen remains unidentified.

What was sequenced was peripheral blood. The chain recombines TRBV10-3 with TRBJ2-7; TRBD2 matches at 7 bases. This sequence was found in an adult man with Graves' ophthalmopathy. The CDR3 here is CAIGRALDEQYF. For the CDR3, the DNA is TGTGCCATCGGGAGGGCCCTTGACGAGCAGTACTTC.